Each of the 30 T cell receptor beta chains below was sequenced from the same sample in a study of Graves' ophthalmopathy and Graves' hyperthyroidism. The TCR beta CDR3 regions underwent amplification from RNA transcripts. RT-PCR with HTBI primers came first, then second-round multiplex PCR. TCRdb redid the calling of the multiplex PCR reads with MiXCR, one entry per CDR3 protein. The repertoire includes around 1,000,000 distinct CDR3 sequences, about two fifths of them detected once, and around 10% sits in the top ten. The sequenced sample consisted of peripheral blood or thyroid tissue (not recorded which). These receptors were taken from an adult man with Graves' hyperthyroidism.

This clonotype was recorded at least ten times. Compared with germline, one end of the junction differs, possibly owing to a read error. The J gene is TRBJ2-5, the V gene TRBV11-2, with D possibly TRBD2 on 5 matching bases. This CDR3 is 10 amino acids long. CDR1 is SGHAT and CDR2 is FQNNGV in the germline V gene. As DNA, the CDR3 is TGTGCCAGCAGCTTAGAGACGCGGGTCTTC. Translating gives CASSLETRVF.

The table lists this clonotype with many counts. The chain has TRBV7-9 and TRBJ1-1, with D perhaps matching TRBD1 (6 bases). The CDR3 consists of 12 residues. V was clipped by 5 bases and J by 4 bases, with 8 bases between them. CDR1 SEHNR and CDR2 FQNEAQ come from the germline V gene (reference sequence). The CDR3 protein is CASSRGGTEAFF. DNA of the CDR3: TGTGCCAGCAGCAGAGGGGGCACTGAAGCTTTCTTT.

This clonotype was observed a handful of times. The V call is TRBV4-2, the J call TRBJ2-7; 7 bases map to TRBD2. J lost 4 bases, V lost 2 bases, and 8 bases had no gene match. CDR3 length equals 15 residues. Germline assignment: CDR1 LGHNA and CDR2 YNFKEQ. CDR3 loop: CASSQHGGTAYEQYF. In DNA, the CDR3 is TGTGCCAGCAGCCAACACGGGGGGACCGCGTACGAGCAGTACTTC.

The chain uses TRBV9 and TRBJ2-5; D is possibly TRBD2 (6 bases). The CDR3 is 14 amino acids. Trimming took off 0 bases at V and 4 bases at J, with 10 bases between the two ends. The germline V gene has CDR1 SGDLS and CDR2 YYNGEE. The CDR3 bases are TGTGCCAGCAGCGTAGGAGGCGGGATAGAGACCCAGTACTTC. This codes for CASSVGGGIETQYF.

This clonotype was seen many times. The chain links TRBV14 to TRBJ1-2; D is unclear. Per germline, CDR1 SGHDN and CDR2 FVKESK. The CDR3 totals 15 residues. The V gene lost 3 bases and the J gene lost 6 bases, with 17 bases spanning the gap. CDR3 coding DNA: TGTGCCAGCAGCCAGTTGAGTCGGGAGTCCGATGGCTACACCTTC. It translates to CASSQLSRESDGYTF.

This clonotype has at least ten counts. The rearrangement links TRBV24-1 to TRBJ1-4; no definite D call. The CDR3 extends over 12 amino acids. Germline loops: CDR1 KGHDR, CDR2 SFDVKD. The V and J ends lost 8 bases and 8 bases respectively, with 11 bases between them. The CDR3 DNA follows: TGTGCCACCATTAGTATCCGGGAAAAACTGTTTTTT. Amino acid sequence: CATISIREKLFF.

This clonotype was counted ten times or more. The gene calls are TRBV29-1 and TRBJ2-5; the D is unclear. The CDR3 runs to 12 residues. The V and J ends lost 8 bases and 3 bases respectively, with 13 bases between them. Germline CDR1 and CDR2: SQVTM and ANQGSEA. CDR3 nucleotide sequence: TGCAGCATCCGTTCCCTGAAAGAGACCCAGTACTTC. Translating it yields CSIRSLKETQYF. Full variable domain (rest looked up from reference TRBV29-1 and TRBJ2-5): SAVISQKPSRDICQRGTSLTIQCQVDSQVTMMFWYRQQPGQSLTLIATANQGSEATYESGFVIDKFPISRPNLTFSTLTVSNMSPEDSSIYLCSIRSLKETQYFGPGTRLLVL.

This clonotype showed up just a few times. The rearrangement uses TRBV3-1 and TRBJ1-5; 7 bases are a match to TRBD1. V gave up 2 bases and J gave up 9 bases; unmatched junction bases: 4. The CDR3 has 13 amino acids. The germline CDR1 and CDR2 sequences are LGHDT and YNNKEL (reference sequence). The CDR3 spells CASSQMRGPPQHF. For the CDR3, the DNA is TGTGCCAGCAGCCAAATGAGGGGGCCGCCCCAGCATTTT.

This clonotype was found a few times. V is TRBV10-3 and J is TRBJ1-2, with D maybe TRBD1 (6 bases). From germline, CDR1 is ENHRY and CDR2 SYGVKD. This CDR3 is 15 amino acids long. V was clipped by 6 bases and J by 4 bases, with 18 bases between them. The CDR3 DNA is TGTGCCATCAGCCGGACCTGGGGGCCTGGCTATGGCTACACCTTC. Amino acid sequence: CAISRTWGPGYGYTF.

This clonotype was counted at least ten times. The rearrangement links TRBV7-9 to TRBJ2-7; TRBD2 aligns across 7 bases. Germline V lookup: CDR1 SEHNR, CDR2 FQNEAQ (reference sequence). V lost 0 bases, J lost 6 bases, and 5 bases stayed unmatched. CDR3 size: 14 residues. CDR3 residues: CASSLARVAGEQYF. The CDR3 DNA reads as TGTGCCAGCAGCTTAGCGCGGGTAGCGGGCGAGCAGTACTTC.

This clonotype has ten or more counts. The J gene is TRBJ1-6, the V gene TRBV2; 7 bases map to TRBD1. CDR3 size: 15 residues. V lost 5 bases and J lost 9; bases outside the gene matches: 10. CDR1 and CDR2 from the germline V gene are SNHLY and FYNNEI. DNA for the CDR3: TGTGCCAGCAGTCCTCGACAGGGTGGGTTTTCACCCCTCCACTTT. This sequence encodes CASSPRQGGFSPLHF.

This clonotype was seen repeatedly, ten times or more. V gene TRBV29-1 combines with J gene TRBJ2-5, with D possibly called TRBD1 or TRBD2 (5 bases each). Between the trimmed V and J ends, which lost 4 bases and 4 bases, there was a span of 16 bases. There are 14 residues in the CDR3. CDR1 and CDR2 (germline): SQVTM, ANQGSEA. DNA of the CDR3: TGCAGCGTTGTCTGGGACCCTACGGGAGAGACCCAGTACTTC. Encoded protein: CSVVWDPTGETQYF.

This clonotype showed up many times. CDR3 loop: CASSFESGGTDEQYF. CDR3 nucleotides: TGTGCCAGCAGCTTTGAATCGGGGGGCACCGACGAGCAGTACTTC. The chain employs TRBV11-3 and TRBJ2-7; D is perhaps TRBD2 (7 bases). This CDR3 is 15 amino acids long. Germline values: CDR1 SGHNT, CDR2 YENEEA. Trimming removed 3 bases at V and 5 bases at J, with 17 bases between.

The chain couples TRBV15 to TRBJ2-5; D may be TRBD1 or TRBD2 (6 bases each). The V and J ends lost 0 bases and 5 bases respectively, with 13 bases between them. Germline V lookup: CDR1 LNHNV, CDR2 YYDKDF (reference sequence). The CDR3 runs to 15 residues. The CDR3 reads CATSRDPGAIETQYF. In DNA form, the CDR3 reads TGTGCCACCAGCAGAGATCCGGGGGCAATTGAGACCCAGTACTTC.

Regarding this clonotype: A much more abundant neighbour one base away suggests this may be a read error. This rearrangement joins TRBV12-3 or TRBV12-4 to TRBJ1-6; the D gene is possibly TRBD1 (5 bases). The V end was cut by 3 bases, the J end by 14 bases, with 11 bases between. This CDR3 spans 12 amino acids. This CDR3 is CASSFGAGALHF. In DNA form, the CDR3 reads TGTGCCAGCAGTTTCGGGGCGGGTGCCCTCCACTTT.

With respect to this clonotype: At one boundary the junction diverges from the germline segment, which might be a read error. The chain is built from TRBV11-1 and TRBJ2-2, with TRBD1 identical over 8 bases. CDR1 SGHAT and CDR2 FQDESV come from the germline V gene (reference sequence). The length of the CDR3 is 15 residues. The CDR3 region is CASRPGQANTGEPFF. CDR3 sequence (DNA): TGTGCCAGCAGGCCGGGACAGGCGAACACCGGGGAGCCGTTTTTT.

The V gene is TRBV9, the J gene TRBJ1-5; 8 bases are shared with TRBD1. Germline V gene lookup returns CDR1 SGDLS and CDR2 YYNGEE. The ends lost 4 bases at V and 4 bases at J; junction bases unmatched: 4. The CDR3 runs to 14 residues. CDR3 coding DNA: TGTGCCAGCAGCAAGCGGACAGGGAATCAGCCCCAGCATTTT. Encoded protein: CASSKRTGNQPQHF.

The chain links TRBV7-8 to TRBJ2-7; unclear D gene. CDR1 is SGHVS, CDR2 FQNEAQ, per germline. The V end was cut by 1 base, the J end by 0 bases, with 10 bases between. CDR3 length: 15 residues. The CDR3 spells CASSLGVFISYEQYF. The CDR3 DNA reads TGTGCCAGCAGCTTAGGGGTTTTTATCTCCTACGAGCAGTACTTC.

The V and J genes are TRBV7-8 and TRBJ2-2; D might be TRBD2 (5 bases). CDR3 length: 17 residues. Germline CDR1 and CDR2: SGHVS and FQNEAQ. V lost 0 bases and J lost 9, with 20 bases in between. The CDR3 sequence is CASSLAGPGMILRELFF. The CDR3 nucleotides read TGTGCCAGCAGCTTAGCGGGTCCGGGGATGATTCTACGGGAGCTGTTTTTT.

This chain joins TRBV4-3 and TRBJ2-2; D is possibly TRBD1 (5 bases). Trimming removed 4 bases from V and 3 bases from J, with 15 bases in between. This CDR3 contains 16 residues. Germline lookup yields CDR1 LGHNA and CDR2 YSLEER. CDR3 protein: CASSLGSRVDTGELFF. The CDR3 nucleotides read TGCGCCAGCAGCCTCGGGTCCAGGGTGGACACCGGGGAGCTGTTTTTT.

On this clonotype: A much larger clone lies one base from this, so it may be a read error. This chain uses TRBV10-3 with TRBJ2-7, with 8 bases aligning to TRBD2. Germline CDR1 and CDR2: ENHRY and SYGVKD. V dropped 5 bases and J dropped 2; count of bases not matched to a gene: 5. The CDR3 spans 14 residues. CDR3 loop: CAISYSTSAYEQYF. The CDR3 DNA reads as TGTGCCATCAGTTACTCGACTAGCGCCTACGAGCAGTACTTC.

CDR3 region: CASSLGGHHPGETQYF. CDR3 coding DNA: TGCGCCAGCAGCTTGGGGGGGCACCACCCCGGGGAGACCCAGTACTTC. This chain connects TRBV5-1 to TRBJ2-5; weak D call: TRBD1 (6 bases). The CDR3 runs to 16 residues. Trimming cost V 0 bases and J 5 bases, with 17 bases left between them. CDR1 and CDR2 (germline): SGHRS, YFSETQ.

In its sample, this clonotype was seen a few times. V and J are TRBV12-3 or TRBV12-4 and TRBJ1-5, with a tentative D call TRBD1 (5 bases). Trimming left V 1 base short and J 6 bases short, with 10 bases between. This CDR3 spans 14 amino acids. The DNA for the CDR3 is TGTGCCAGCAGTTTAGGGGGGGAGGGTCAGCCCCAGCATTTT. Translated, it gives CASSLGGEGQPQHF.

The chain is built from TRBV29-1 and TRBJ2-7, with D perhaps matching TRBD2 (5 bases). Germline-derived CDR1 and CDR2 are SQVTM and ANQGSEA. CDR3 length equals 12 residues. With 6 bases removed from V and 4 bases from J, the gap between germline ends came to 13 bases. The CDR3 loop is CSVAGVAYEQYF. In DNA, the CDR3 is TGCAGCGTCGCCGGGGTAGCTTACGAGCAGTACTTC.

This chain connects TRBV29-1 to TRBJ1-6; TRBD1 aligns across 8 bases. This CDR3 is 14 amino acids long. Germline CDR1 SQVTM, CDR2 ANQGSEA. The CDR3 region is CSAGGVDRASPLHF. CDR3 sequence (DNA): TGCAGTGCCGGAGGGGTGGACAGGGCTTCACCCCTCCACTTT.

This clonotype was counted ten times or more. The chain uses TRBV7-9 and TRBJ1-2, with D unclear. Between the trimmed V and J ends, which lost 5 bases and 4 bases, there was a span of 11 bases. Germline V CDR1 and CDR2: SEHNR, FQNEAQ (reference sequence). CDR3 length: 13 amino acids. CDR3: CASSHRQVYGYTF. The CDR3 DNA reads TGTGCCAGCAGCCATCGACAAGTCTATGGCTACACCTTC.

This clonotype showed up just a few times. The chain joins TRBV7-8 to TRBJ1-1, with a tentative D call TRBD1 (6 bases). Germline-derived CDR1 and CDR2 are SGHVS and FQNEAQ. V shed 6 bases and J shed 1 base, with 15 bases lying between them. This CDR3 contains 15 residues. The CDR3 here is CASRSGGGQNTEAFF. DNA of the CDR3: TGTGCCAGCAGGTCTGGGGGCGGACAGAACACTGAAGCTTTCTTT. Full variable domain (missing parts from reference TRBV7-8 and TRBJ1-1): GAGVSQSPRYKVAKRGQDVALRCDPISGHVSLFWYQQALGQGPEFLTYFQNEAQLDKSGLPSDRFFAERPEGSVSTLKIQRTQQEDSAVYLCASRSGGGQNTEAFFGQGTRLTVV.

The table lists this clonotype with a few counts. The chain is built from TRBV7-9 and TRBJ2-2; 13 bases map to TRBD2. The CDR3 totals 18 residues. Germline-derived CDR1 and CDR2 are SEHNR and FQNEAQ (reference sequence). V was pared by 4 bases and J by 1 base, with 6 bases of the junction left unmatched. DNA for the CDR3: TGTGCCAGCAGCTCTTTAAGGACTAGCGGGAGGAACACCGGGGAGCTGTTTTTT. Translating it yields CASSSLRTSGRNTGELFF.

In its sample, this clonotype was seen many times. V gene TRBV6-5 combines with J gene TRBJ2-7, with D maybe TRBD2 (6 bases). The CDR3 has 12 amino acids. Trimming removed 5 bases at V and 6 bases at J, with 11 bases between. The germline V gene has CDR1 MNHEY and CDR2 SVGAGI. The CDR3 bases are TGTGCCAGCAGTCCAGGGAGGACCGAGCAGTACTTC. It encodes CASSPGRTEQYF.

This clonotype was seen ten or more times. For the CDR3, the DNA is TGCAGTGCTCTGGGACAGAGAAGCAATCAGCCCCAGCATTTT. Translation gives CSALGQRSNQPQHF. V and J are TRBV20-1 and TRBJ1-5; 7 bases match TRBD1. This CDR3 spans 14 amino acids. After removal of 5 bases from V and 1 base from J, the junction contained 5 bases not matched to a gene. Germline lookup yields CDR1 DFQATT and CDR2 SNEGSKA (reference sequence).